The 21 T cell receptor beta chains presented below share a single source sample, sequenced in a study of shared clonotypes between healthy human individuals. Using immunoSEQ multiplex PCR, the repertoire was profiled, and TCRdb retains in-frame clones only, with some absent. The table has some 1 million clones, 60% to 80% seen once; the top ten hold about 1.5%. Sequencing input: memory CD4+ T cells sorted from blood. Subset: CD45RA-negative fraction. The receptors were gathered from a man between 18 and 35 years old in good health.

This sequence joins TRBV21-1 and TRBJ2-7; TRBD1, the table's D call, was not compared with the DNA. TRBV21-1 is shown as a pseudogene. The CDR3 extends over 14 amino acids. The CDR3 protein is CASGGQVTSYEQYF. The CDR3 DNA sequence: TGTGCCAGCGGGGGACAAGTCACCTCCTACGAGCAGTACTTC.

CDR3 DNA: TGCGCCAGCAGCCGAGGGACAGGGGCTGCCGGGGAGCTGTTTTTT. Translating it yields CASSRGTGAAGELFF. V is TRBV5-1 and J is TRBJ2-2, with TRBD1 identical over 10 bases. The trim removed 4 bases at V and 6 bases at J, leaving 6 bases unmatched. Germline loops: CDR1 SGHRS, CDR2 YFSETQ. The CDR3 extends over 15 amino acids.

This clone came up a few times. CDR3 nucleotide sequence: TGTGCCAGCAGCGCATTACCGAGCCATGAGCAGTTCTTC. It translates to CASSALPSHEQFF. This chain joins TRBV9 and TRBJ2-1; no firm D call. V lost 3 bases and J 8 bases, leaving 12 bases between the germline ends. The germline gives CDR1 SGDLS, CDR2 YYNGEE. The CDR3 length is 13 residues.

V and J are TRBV7-2 and TRBJ2-2; D is unresolved. Trimming shortened V by 0 bases and J by 2 bases, and 4 bases separated the two germline ends. This CDR3 region has 14 residues. Per germline, CDR1 SGHTA and CDR2 FQGNSA. The CDR3 loop reads CASSLAFNTGELFF. The CDR3 DNA reads TGTGCCAGCAGCTTAGCGTTCAACACCGGGGAGCTGTTTTTT.

This rearrangement joins TRBV7-9 to TRBJ1-1; D not certain. V was trimmed by 5 bases and J by 5 bases, leaving 12 bases between them. CDR3 length equals 13 residues. Germline CDR1 and CDR2: SEHNR and FQNEAQ (reference sequence). CDR3 coding DNA: TGTGCCAGCAGCCCCGGTTCCGGAACTGAAGCTTTCTTT. It translates to CASSPGSGTEAFF.

This clone was counted a few times. The rearrangement uses TRBV2 and TRBJ1-1; no definite D call. This CDR3 is built from 14 residues. Germline V gene data show CDR1 as SNHLY and CDR2 as FYNNEI. Trimming shortened V by 7 bases and J by 0 bases, and 12 bases separated the two germline ends. The CDR3, as DNA: TGTGCCAGCATCCCTAGGACTTTGAACACTGAAGCTTTCTTT. It specifies CASIPRTLNTEAFF.

The CDR3, as DNA: TGTGCCTGGAGTGTATCCGGGCTTGGGGGGGCTGAAGCTTTCTTT. As protein: CAWSVSGLGGAEAFF. V is TRBV30 and J is TRBJ1-1; D may be TRBD1 (5 bases). Germline V gene data show CDR1 as GTSNPN and CDR2 as SVGIG (reference sequence). The CDR3 has 15 amino acids. V gave up 0 bases and J gave up 6 bases, with 17 bases separating them.

This clone was recorded at least ten times. This sequence joins TRBV27 and TRBJ1-5; 11 nucleotides agree with TRBD1. The CDR3 sequence is 16 residues long. J lost 6 bases, V lost 7 bases, and 11 bases had no gene match. Germline CDR1 reads MNHEY; CDR2 reads SMNVEV (reference sequence). The CDR3 region has the DNA TGTGCCAGCAAATCCGGGACAGGGGGGACGGGTCAGCCCCAGCATTTT. Its protein is CASKSGTGGTGQPQHF.

This sequence joins TRBV5-1 and TRBJ2-5; a possible D gene is TRBD1 (5 bases). Germline lookup yields CDR1 SGHRS and CDR2 YFSETQ. V was shortened by 4 bases and J by 1 base, with 11 bases between the two germline ends. The CDR3 loop spans 14 amino acids. The DNA for the CDR3 is TGCGCCAGCAGCCCGCAGGGATTCCAAGAGACCCAGTACTTC. This sequence encodes CASSPQGFQETQYF.

The V gene is TRBV7-2, the J gene TRBJ2-1; 9 bases agree with TRBD2. Germline V gene sequence: CDR1 SGHTA, CDR2 FQGNSA. The CDR3 spans 14 residues. After removal of 3 bases from V and 7 bases from J, the junction contained 4 bases not matched to a gene. CDR3 sequence reads: CASSFSGRLNEQFF. In DNA, the CDR3 is TGTGCCAGCAGCTTCAGCGGGAGGTTAAATGAGCAGTTCTTC.

This clone has a single count. The junction does not match germline at one end; this may be a read error. The rearrangement joins TRBV30 to TRBJ2-5; D may correspond to TRBD1 or TRBD2 (5 bases each). The CDR3 totals 11 residues. The germline gives CDR1 GTSNPN, CDR2 SVGIG (reference sequence). The CDR3 protein is CAWRDSGTEYF. CDR3 coding DNA: TGTGCCTGGAGGGACTCAGGGACCGAGTACTTC.

The rearrangement uses TRBV6-5 and TRBJ2-7; 8 bases are a match to TRBD2. CDR3 length equals 15 residues. Germline V lookup: CDR1 MNHEY, CDR2 SVGAGI. Trimming at V came to 0 bases and at J to 3 bases, leaving 4 bases not matched to a gene. CDR3 sequence (DNA): TGTGCCAGCAGTTACTCTAGCGGGGCCCTCTACGAGCAGTACTTC. The encoded protein is CASSYSSGALYEQYF.

The CDR3 spells CASCRQGLSTDTQYF. As DNA, the CDR3 is TGCGCCAGCTGCCGACAGGGCTTGAGCACAGATACGCAGTATTTT. V gene TRBV5-1 combines with J gene TRBJ2-3; 7 nucleotides line up with TRBD1. V shed 7 bases, J shed 0 bases, and the junction held 8 bases outside the gene matches. The germline gives CDR1 SGHRS, CDR2 YFSETQ. The CDR3 runs to 15 residues.

The chain carries TRBV5-1 and TRBJ1-1, with D maybe TRBD1 (5 bases). This CDR3 has 15 amino acids. The V gene's germline CDR1 is SGHRS and CDR2 YFSETQ. V lost 1 base to trimming and J lost 5 bases, with 15 bases between them. The CDR3 DNA reads as TGCGCCAGCAGCTTGTCCCCCACGGGGGAGACTGAAGCTTTCTTT. Translation: CASSLSPTGETEAFF.

The genes are TRBV2 and TRBJ2-2; 10 bases are shared with TRBD1. V was clipped by 4 bases and J by 4 bases; unmatched bases: 12. Germline CDR1 and CDR2: SNHLY and FYNNEI. This CDR3 is 18 amino acids long. The CDR3 DNA follows: TGTGCCAGCAGTGGGGGACAGGGGAACCTTAAATCCACCGGGGAGCTGTTTTTT. This gives the protein CASSGGQGNLKSTGELFF.

The gene calls are TRBV10-3 and TRBJ2-7; D may be TRBD1 (5 bases). The ends were cut back, 5 bases at V and 0 bases at J, with 11 bases in the middle. The CDR3 is made up of 14 amino acids. Germline values: CDR1 ENHRY, CDR2 SYGVKD. The CDR3 nucleotides read TGTGCCATCAGTTGGGTCAGGGACTCCTACGAGCAGTACTTC. Translated: CAISWVRDSYEQYF.

The rearrangement joins TRBV15 to TRBJ2-5; D perhaps matches TRBD1 (5 bases). In germline, CDR1 is LNHNV, CDR2 YYDKDF (reference sequence). This CDR3 contains 14 residues. The germline V and J ends were trimmed by 5 bases and 2 bases, with 12 bases remaining between them. CDR3 amino acids: CATSPRQRQETQYF. The CDR3 nucleotides are TGTGCCACCAGCCCCCGACAGAGACAAGAGACCCAGTACTTC. Together with reference TRBV15 and TRBJ2-5, the CDR3 gives the full variable domain: DAMVIQNPRYQVTQFGKPVTLSCSQTLNHNVMYWYQQKSSQAPKLLFHYYDKDFNNEADTPDNFQSRRPNTSFCFLDIRSPGLGDTAMYLCATSPRQRQETQYFGPGTRLLVL.

The chain employs TRBV4-3 and TRBJ2-2, with D unclear. The CDR3 covers 13 residues. In germline, CDR1 is LGHNA, CDR2 YSLEER. The V gene lost 5 bases and the J gene lost 6 bases, with 10 bases spanning the gap. CDR3 protein: CASSVLVAGELFF. CDR3 bases: TGCGCCAGCAGCGTCCTAGTCGCCGGGGAGCTGTTTTTT.

The rearrangement uses TRBV15 and TRBJ2-5; 12 nucleotides align to TRBD2. The junction had 2 bases not matched to a gene; V was cut back by 1 base and J by 2 bases. The V gene's germline CDR1 is LNHNV and CDR2 YYDKDF (reference sequence). The CDR3 spans 16 residues. CDR3 sequence (DNA): TGTGCCACCAGCAGAGGGACTAGCGGGAATCAAGAGACCCAGTACTTC. Amino acids: CATSRGTSGNQETQYF.

The V gene is TRBV5-4, the J gene TRBJ2-3; D remains ambiguous. The CDR3 contains 12 residues. V dropped 3 bases and J dropped 6 bases, with 8 bases sitting between them. In germline, CDR1 is SGHNT, CDR2 YYREEE (reference sequence). The DNA of the CDR3 is TGTGCCAGCAGCTCTAATCGGGATACGCAGTATTTT. This sequence encodes CASSSNRDTQYF.

This clone was seen a handful of times. The V gene is TRBV2, the J gene TRBJ2-3; maybe TRBD2 (5 bases). The CDR3 consists of 15 residues. The germline CDR1 and CDR2 sequences are SNHLY and FYNNEI. The ends were cut back, 6 bases at V and 8 bases at J, with 21 bases in the middle. The CDR3, as DNA: TGTGCCAGCAGCGCGCTAGCAGATGGCACGGGTACGCAGTATTTT. Translated: CASSALADGTGTQYF. Combining the CDR3 with reference TRBV2 and TRBJ2-3 gives the whole variable domain EPEVTQTPSHQVTQMGQEVILRCVPISNHLYFYWYRQILGQKVEFLVSFYNNEISEKSEIFDDQFSVERPDGSNFTLKIRSTKLEDSAMYFCASSALADGTGTQYFGPGTRLTVL.